This T cell receptor (beta chain) was recorded in a study of PD-1 blockade in classical Hodgkin lymphoma. This clone occurred a few times. Its antigen is undetermined. Study conclusions and caveats: When set against healthy donors, newly diagnosed patients were reported to show lower baseline TCR diversity. The repertoire differences lack a defined cause, possibly disease activity or prior therapy.

Sample time point: newly diagnosed, previously untreated cHL patient sample. Newly diagnosed, untreated classical Hodgkin lymphoma PBMCs provided comparison. Libraries were prepared by immunoSEQ multiplex PCR; TCRdb keeps only in-frame clonotypes and omits some of them. The sample comprises about 7,000 clones, about 79% of which are singletons, and roughly 8.1% rests with the top ten. The length of the CDR3 is 15 residues. V lost 5 bases to trimming and J lost 5 bases; unmatched junction nucleotides: 6. The germline V gene has CDR1 SEHNR and CDR2 FQNEAQ (reference sequence). The sequenced sample was peripheral blood mononuclear cells (PBMCs). This chain joins TRBV7-9 and TRBJ2-1; 10 bases fit TRBD2. This sequence originates from a human donor with classical Hodgkin lymphoma. CDR3 DNA: TGTGCCAGCAGCAGAACTAGCGGGATGAACAATGAGCAGTTCTTC. Protein sequence: CASSRTSGMNNEQFF.